The T cell receptor (beta chain) under discussion was sequenced for a study of T-cell memory formation after mild COVID-19. The wider study: TCR clusters showed largely donor specificity.

TCRdb used MiXCR to reprocess the 5' RACE reads, holding one entry per CDR3 protein. The sample includes fewer than 250,000 distinct CDR3 sequences, 15% to 20% of them seen just once. This clonotype came up a few times. Trimming shortened V by 0 bases and J by 4 bases, and 9 bases separated the two germline ends. CDR1 is ENHRY and CDR2 is SYGVKD in the germline V gene. CDR3 length equals 14 residues. The TCR was taken from an adult woman who had mild COVID-19 (a few samples of this study predate the infection). Cell type and time point are not known. The sample was PBMCs or a T cell subset sorted from them (not recorded which). V usage is TRBV10-3 and J usage is TRBJ1-1; D unclear. This CDR3 reads CAISESRRFTEAFF. The CDR3 DNA sequence: TGTGCCATCAGTGAGTCACGGAGGTTCACTGAAGCTTTCTTT.